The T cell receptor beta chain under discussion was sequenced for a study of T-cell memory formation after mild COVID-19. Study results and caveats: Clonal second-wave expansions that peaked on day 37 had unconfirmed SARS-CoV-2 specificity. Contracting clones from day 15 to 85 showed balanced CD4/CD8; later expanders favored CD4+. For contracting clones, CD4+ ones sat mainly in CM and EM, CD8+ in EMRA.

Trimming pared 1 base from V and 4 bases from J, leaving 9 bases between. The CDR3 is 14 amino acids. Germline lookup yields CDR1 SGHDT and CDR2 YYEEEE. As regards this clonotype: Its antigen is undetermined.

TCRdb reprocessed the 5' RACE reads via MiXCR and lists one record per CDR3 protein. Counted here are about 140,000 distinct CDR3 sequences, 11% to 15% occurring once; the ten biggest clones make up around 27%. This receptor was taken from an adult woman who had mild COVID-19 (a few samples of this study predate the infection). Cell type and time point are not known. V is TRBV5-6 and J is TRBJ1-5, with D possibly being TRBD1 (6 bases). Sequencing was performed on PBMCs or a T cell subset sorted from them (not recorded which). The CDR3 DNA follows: TGTGCCAGCAGCTTGACAGGGTGGAATCAGCCCCAGCATTTT. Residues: CASSLTGWNQPQHF. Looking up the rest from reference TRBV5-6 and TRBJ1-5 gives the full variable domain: DAGVTQSPTHLIKTRGQQVTLRCSPKSGHDTVSWYQQALGQGPQFIFQYYEEEERQRGNFPDRFSGHQFPNYSSELNVNALLLGDSALYLCASSLTGWNQPQHFGDGTRLSIL.